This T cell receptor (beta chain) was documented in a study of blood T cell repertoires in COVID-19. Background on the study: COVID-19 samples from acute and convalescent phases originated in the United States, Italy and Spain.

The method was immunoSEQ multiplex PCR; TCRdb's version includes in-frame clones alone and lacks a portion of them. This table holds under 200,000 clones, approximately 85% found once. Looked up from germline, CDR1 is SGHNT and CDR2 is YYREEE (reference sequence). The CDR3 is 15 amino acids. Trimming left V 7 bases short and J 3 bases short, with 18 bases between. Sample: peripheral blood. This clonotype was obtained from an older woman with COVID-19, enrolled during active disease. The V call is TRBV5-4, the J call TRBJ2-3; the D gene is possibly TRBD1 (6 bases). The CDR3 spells CASASARGSTDTQYF. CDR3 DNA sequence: TGTGCCAGCGCTTCGGCGAGGGGGTCGACAGATACGCAGTATTTT.